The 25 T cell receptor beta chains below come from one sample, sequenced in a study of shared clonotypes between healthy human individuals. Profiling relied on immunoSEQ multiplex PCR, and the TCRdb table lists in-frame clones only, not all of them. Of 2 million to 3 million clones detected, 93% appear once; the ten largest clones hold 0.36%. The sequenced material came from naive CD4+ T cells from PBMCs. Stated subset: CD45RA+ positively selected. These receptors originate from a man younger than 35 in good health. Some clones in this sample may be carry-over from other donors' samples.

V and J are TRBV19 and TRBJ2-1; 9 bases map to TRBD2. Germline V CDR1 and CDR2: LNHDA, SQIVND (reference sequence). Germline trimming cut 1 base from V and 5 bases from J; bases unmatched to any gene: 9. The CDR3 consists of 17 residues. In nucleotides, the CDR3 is TGTGCCAGTAGTATAGGCCTGGGGTTAGCGGGAGACAATGAGCAGTTCTTC. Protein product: CASSIGLGLAGDNEQFF.

The CDR3 coding sequence is TGTGCCAGCAGCCAGGGACAGCTTCTCTCCTACAATGAGCAGTTCTTC. It specifies CASSQGQLLSYNEQFF. The V gene is TRBV6-6, the J gene TRBJ2-1; 7 bases line up with TRBD1. The CDR3 contains 16 residues. The germline V gene has CDR1 MNHNY and CDR2 SVGAGI (reference sequence). Trimming at V came to 6 bases and at J to 0 bases, leaving 8 bases not matched to a gene.

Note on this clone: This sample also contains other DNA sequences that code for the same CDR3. The CDR3 loop is CASSLGLAWETQYF. The CDR3 nucleotides are TGCGCCAGCAGCTTGGGACTAGCATGGGAGACCCAGTACTTC. This rearrangement joins TRBV5-1 to TRBJ2-5, with 7 bases lining up with TRBD2. The CDR3 is made up of 14 amino acids. V lost 0 bases, J lost 5 bases, and 4 bases stayed unmatched. Germline V CDR1 and CDR2: SGHRS, YFSETQ.

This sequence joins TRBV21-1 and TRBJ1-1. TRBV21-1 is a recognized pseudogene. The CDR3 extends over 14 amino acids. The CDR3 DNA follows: TGTGCCAGCAGCAAAGCCGGGGCGGGTCCTGAAGCTTTCTTT. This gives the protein CASSKAGAGPEAFF.

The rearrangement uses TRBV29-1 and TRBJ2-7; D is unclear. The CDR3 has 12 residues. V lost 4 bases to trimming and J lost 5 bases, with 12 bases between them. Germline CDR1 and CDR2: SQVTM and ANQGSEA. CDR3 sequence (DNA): TGCAGCGTTGTAAGACCCACCCACGAGCAGTACTTC. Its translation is CSVVRPTHEQYF.

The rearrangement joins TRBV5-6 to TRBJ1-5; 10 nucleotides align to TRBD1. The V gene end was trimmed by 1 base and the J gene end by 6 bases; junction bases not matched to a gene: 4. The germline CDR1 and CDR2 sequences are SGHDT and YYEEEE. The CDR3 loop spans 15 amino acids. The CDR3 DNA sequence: TGTGCCAGCAGCTTGCGGACAGGGGGGATTCAGCCCCAGCATTTT. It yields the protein CASSLRTGGIQPQHF.

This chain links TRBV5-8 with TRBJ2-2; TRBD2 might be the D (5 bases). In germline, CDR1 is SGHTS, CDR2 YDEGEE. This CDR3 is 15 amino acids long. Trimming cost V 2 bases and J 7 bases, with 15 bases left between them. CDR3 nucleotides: TGTGCCAGCAGCTTTTGGGGAATCGGGGTCGGGGAGCTGTTTTTT. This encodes CASSFWGIGVGELFF.

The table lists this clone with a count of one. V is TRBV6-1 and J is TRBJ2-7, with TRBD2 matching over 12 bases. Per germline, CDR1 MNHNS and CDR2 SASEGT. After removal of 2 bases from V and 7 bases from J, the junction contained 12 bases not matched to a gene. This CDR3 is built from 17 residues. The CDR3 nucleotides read TGTGCCAGCAGTGAACGGAGGGCTAGCGGGGGGGGAAGAGAGCAGTACTTC. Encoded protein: CASSERRASGGGREQYF.

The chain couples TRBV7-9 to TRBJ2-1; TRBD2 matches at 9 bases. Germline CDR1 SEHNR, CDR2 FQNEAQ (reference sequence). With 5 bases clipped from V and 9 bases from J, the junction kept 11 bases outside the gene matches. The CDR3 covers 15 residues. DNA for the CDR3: TGTGCCAGCAGCCTTACGCTGGGCGGGAGGGTTGAGCAGTTCTTC. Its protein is CASSLTLGGRVEQFF.

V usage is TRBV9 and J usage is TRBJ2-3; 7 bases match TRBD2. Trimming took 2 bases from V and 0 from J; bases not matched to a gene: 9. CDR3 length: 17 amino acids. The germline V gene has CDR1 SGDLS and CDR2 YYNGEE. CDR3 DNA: TGTGCCAGCAGCGTCACCTCCGGGACTACTAGCACAGATACGCAGTATTTT. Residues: CASSVTSGTTSTDTQYF.

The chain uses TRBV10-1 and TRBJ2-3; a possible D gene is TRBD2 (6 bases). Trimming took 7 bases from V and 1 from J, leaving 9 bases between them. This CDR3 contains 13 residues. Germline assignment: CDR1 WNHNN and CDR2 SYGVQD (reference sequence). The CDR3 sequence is CASMASGTDTQYF. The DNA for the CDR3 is TGCGCCAGCATGGCTAGCGGCACAGATACGCAGTATTTT.

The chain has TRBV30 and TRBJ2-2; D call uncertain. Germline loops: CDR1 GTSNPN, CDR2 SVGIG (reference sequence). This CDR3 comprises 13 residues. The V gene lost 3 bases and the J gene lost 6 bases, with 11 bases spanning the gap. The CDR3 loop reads CAWSLLGSGELFF. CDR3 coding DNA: TGTGCCTGGAGCCTTCTAGGTTCCGGGGAGCTGTTTTTT. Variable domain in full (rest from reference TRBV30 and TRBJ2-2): SQTIHQWPATLVQPVGSPLSLECTVEGTSNPNLYWYRQAAGRGLQLLFYSVGIGQISSEVPQNLSASRPQDRQFILSSKKLLLSDSGFYLCAWSLLGSGELFFGEGSRLTVL.

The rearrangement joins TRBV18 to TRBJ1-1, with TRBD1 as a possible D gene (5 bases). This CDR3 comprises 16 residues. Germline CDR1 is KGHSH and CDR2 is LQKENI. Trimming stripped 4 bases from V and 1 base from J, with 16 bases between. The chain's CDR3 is CASSRGLGLGNTEAFF. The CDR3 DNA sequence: TGTGCCAGCTCACGGGGCCTAGGGTTAGGGAACACTGAAGCTTTCTTT.

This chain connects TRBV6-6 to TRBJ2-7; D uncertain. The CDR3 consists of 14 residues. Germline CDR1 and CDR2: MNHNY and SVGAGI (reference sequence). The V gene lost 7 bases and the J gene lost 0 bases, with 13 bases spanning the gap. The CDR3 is CASISGPSSYEQYF. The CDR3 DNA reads TGTGCCAGCATCTCTGGCCCGAGCTCCTACGAGCAGTACTTC.

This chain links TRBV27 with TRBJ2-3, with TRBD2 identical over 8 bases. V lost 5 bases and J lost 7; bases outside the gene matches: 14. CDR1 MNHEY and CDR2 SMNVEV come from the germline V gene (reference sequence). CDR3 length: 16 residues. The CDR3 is CASSPSGGGSRNTQYF. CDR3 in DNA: TGTGCCAGCAGTCCCTCGGGGGGGGGTTCCAGAAATACGCAGTATTTT.

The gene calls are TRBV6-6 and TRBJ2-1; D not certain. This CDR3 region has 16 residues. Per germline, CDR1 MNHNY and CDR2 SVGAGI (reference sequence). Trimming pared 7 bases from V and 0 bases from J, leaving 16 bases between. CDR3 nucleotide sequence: TGTGCCAGCATTCCCAACCCCAGTGCCTCCTACAATGAGCAGTTCTTC. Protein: CASIPNPSASYNEQFF.

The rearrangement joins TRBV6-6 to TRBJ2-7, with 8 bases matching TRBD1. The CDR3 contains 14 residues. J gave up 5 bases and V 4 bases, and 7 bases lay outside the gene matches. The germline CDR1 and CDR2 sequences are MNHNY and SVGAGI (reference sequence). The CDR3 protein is CASSSRTGSHEQYF. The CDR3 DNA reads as TGTGCCAGCAGTTCGCGGACAGGGTCCCACGAGCAGTACTTC.

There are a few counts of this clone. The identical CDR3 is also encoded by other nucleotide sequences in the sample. In nucleotides, the CDR3 is TGTGCCATCAGCGGGACAGGCCTTAACTATGGCTACACCTTC. Amino acid sequence: CAISGTGLNYGYTF. This chain joins TRBV10-3 and TRBJ1-2, with 8 bases fitting TRBD1. The CDR3 consists of 14 residues. CDR1 and CDR2 from the germline V gene are ENHRY and SYGVKD. V lost 6 bases and J lost 1; bases outside the gene matches: 4.

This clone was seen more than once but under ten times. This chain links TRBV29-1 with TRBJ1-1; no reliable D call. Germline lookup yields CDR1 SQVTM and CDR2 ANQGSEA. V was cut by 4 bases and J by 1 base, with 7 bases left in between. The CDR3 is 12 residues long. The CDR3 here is CSVGGKNTEAFF. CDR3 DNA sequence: TGCAGCGTTGGCGGCAAGAACACTGAAGCTTTCTTT.

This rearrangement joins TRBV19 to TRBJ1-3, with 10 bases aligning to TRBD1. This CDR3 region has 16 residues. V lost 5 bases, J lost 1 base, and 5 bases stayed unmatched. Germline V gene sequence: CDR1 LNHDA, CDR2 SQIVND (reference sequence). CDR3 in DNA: TGTGCCAGTAGTGGTGACAGGGGGCGATCTGGAAACACCATATATTTT. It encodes CASSGDRGRSGNTIYF.

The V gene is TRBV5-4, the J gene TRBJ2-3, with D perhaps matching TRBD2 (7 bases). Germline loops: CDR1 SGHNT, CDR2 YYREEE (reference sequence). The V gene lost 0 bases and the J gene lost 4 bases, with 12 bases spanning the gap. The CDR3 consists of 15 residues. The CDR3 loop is CASSLDRGAADTQYF. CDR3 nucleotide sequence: TGTGCCAGCAGCTTGGATCGGGGGGCCGCAGATACGCAGTATTTT.

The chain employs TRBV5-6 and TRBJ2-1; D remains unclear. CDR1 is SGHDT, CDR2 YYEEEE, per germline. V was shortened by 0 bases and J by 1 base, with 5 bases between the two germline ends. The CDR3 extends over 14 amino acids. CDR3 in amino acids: CASSLDGSYNEQFF. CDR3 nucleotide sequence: TGTGCCAGCAGCTTGGACGGATCCTACAATGAGCAGTTCTTC.

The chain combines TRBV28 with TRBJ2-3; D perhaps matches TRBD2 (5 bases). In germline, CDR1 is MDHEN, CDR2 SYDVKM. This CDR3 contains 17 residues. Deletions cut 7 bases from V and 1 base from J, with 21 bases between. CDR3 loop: CASTRTLAEDGTDTQYF. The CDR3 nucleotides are TGTGCCAGCACCCGGACCCTGGCGGAGGACGGCACAGATACGCAGTATTTT.

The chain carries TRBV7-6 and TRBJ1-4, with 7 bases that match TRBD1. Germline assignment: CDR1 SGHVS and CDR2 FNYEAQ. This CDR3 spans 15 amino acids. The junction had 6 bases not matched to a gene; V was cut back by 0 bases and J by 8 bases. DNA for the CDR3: TGTGCCAGCAGCTTAGCGCAGGGGGTCTGGGAAAAACTGTTTTTT. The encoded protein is CASSLAQGVWEKLFF.

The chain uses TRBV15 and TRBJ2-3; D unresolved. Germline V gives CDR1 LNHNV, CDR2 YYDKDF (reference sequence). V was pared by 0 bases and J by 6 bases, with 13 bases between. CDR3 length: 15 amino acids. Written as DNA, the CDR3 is TGTGCCACCAGCAGAGATCCCTCCTTAGGGGATACGCAGTATTTT. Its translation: CATSRDPSLGDTQYF.